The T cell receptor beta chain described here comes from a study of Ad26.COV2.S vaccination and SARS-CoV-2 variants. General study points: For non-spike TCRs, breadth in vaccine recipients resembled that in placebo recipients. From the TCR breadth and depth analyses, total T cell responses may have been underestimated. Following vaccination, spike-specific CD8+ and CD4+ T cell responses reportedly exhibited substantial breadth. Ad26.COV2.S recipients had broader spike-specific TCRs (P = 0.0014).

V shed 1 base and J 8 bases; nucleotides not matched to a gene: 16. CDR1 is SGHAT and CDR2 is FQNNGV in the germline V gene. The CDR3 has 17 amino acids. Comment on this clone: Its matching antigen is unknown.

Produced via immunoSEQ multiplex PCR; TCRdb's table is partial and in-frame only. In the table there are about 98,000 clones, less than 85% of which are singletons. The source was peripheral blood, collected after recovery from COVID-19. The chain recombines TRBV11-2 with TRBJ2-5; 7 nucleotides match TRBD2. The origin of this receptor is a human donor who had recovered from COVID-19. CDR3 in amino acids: CASSLGGGTMGGGTQYF. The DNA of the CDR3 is TGTGCCAGCAGCTTAGGGGGGGGGACTATGGGTGGAGGAACCCAGTACTTC.